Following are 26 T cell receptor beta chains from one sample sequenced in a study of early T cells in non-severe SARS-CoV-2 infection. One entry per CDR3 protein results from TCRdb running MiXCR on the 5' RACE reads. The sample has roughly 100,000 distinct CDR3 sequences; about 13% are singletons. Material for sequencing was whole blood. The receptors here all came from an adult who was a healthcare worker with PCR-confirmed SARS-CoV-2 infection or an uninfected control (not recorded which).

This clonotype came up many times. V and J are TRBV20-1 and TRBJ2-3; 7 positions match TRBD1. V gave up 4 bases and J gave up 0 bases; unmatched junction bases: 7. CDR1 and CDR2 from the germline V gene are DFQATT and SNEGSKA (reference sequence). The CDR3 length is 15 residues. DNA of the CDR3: TGCAGTGCTAACGACAGGGCCACTAGCACAGATACGCAGTATTTT. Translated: CSANDRATSTDTQYF.

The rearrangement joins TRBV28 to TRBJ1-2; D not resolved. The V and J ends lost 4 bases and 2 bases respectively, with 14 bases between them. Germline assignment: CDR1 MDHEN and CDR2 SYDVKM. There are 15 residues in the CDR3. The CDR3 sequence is CASSSPGTSNYGYTF. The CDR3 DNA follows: TGTGCCAGCAGTTCCCCAGGAACATCGAACTATGGCTACACCTTC.

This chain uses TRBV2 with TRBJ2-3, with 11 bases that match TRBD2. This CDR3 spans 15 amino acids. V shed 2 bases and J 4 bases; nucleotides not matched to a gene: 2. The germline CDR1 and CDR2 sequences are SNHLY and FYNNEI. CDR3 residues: CASSELAGGSDTQYF. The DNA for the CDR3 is TGTGCCAGCAGTGAACTAGCGGGGGGCTCAGATACGCAGTATTTT.

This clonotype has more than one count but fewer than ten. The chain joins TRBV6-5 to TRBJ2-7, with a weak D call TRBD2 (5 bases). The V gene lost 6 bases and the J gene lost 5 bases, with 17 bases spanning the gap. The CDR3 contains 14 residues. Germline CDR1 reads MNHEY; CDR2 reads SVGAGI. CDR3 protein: CASSGVRAPNEQYF. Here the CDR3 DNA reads TGTGCCAGCAGCGGGGTAAGGGCACCGAACGAGCAGTACTTC.

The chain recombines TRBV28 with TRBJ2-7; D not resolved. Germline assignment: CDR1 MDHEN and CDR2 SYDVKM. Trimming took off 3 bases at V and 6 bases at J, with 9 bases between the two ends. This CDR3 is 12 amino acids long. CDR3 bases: TGTGCCAGCAGTTTGGCGCCGGCCGAGCAGTACTTC. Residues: CASSLAPAEQYF.

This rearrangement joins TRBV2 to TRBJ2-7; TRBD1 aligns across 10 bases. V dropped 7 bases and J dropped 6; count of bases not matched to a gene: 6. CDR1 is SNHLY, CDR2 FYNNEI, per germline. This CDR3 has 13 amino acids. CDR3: CASIHRDRGEQYF. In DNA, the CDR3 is TGTGCCAGCATTCACCGGGACAGGGGCGAGCAGTACTTC.

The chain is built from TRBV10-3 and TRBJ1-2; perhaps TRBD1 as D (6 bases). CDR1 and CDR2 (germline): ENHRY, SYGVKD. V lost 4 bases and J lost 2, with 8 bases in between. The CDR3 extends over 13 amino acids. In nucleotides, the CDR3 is TGTGCCATCAGTGGACAGGTCAACTATGGCTACACCTTC. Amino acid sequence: CAISGQVNYGYTF.

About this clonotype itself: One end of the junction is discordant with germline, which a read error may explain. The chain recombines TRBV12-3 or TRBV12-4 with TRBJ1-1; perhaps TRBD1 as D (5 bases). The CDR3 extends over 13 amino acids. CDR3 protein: CASSVAGTTEAFF. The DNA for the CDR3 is TGTGCCAGCAGTGTAGCAGGGACCACTGAAGCTTTCTTT.

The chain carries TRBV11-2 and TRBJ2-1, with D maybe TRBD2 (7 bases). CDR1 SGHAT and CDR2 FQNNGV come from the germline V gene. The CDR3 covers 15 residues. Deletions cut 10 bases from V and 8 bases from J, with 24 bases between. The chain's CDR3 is CANIKGGGPGDEQFF. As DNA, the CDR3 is TGTGCCAACATCAAGGGCGGGGGCCCCGGGGATGAGCAGTTCTTC.

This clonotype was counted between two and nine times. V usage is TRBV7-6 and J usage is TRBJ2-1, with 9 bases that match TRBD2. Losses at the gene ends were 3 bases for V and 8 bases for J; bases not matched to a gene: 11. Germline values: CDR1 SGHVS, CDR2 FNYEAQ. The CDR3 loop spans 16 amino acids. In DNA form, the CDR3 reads TGTGCCAGCAGCTTGGGCGCAGGCGGGGGGGCGGATGAGCAGTTCTTC. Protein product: CASSLGAGGGADEQFF. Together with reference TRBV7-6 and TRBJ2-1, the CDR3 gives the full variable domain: GAGVSQSPRYKVTKRGQDVALRCDPISGHVSLYWYRQALGQGPEFLTYFNYEAQQDKSGLPNDRFSAERPEGSISTLTIQRTEQRDSAMYRCASSLGAGGGADEQFFGPGTRLTVL.

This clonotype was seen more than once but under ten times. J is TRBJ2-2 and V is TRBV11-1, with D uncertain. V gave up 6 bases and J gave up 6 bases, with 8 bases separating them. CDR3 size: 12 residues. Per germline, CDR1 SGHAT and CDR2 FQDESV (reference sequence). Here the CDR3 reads CASSLSAGELFF. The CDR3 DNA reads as TGTGCCAGCAGTCTGTCCGCCGGGGAGCTGTTTTTT.

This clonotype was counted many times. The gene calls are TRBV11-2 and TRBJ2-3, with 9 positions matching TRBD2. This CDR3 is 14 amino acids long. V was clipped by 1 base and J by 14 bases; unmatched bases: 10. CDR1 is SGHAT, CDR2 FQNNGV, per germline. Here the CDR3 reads CASSLGSGGTSSYF. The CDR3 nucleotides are TGTGCCAGCAGCTTAGGGTCAGGAGGGACTAGCTCGTATTTT. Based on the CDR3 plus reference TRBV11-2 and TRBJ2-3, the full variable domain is EAGVAQSPRYKIIEKRQSVAFWCNPISGHATLYWYQQILGQGPKLLIQFQNNGVVDDSQLPKDRFSAERLKGVDSTLKIQPAKLEDSAVYLCASSLGSGGTSSYFGPGTRLTVL.

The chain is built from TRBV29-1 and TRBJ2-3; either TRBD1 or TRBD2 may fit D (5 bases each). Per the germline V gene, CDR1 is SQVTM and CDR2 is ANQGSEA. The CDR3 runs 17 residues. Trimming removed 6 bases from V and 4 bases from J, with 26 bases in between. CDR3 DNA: TGCAGCGTCCAGCGGAGTGTGGGTGCCCTGGGGGCAGATACGCAGTATTTT. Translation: CSVQRSVGALGADTQYF.

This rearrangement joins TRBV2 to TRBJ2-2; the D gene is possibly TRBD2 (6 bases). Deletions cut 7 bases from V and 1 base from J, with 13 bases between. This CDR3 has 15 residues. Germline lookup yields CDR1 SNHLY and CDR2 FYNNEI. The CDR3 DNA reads TGTGCCAGCAAATCCGGGACTGAGAACACCGGGGAGCTGTTTTTT. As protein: CASKSGTENTGELFF.

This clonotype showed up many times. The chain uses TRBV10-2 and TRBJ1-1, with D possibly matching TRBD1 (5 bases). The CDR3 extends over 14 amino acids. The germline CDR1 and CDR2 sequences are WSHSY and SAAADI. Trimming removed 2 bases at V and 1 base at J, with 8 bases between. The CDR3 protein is CASSEGHQNTEAFF. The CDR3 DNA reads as TGCGCCAGCAGTGAGGGACACCAGAACACTGAAGCTTTCTTT.

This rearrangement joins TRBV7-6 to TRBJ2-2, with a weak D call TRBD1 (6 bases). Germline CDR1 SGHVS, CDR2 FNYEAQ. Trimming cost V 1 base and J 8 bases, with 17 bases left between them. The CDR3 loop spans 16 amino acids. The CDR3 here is CASSLGQVPRLGELFF. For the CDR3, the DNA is TGTGCCAGCAGCTTAGGACAGGTCCCTCGTCTGGGGGAGCTGTTTTTT.

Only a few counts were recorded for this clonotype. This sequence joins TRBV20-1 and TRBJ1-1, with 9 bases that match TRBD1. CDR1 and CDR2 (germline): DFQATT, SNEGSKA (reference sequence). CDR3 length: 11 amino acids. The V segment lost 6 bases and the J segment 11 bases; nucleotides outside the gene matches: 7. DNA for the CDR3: TGCAGTGCCAGTCCGGGGACAGGGGCTTTCTTT. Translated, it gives CSASPGTGAFF.

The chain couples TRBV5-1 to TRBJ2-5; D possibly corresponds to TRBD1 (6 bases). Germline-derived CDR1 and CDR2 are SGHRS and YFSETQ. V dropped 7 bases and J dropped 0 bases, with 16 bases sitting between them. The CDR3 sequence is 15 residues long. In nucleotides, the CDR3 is TGCGCCAGCCTCCTGGTGGGGGCCCACCAAGAGACCCAGTACTTC. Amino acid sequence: CASLLVGAHQETQYF. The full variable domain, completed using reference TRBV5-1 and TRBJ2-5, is KAGVTQTPRYLIKTRGQQVTLSCSPISGHRSVSWYQQTPGQGLQFLFEYFSETQRNKGNFPGRFSGRQFSNSRSEMNVSTLELGDSALYLCASLLVGAHQETQYFGPGTRLLVL.

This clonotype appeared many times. The CDR3 loop is CSVEETLPNRGRTYEQYF. DNA of the CDR3: TGCAGCGTTGAAGAGACGCTACCCAACAGGGGACGAACCTACGAGCAGTACTTC. The chain has TRBV29-1 and TRBJ2-7; 7 bases agree with TRBD1. The CDR3 sequence is 18 residues long. CDR1 is SQVTM, CDR2 ANQGSEA, per germline. V shed 0 bases, J shed 2 bases, and the junction held 16 bases outside the gene matches.

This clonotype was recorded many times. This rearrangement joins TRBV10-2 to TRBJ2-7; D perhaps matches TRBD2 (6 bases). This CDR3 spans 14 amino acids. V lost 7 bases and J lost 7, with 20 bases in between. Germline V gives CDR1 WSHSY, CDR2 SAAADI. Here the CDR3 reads CASIPSDLSREQYF. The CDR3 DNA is TGCGCCAGCATCCCTAGCGATCTTAGTAGGGAGCAGTACTTC.

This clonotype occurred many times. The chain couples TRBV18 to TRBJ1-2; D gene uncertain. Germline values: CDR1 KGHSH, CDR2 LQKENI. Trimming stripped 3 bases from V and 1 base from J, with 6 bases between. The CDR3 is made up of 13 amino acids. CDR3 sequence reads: CASSPDGNYGYTF. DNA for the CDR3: TGTGCCAGCTCACCGGACGGTAACTATGGCTACACCTTC.

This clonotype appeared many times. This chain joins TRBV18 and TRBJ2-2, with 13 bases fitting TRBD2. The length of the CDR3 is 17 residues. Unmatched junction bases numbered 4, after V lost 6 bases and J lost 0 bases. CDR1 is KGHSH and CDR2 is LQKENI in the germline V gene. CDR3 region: CASSRGLAGANTGELFF. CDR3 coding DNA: TGTGCCAGCTCCCGTGGACTAGCGGGGGCGAACACCGGGGAGCTGTTTTTT.

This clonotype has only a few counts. The CDR3 spells CSVVEGGTDTQYF. The DNA for the CDR3 is TGCAGCGTTGTGGAGGGGGGCACAGATACGCAGTATTTT. The chain carries TRBV29-1 and TRBJ2-3; either TRBD1 or TRBD2 may supply D (6 bases each). This CDR3 contains 13 residues. The germline V and J ends were trimmed by 4 bases and 1 base, with 9 bases remaining between them. CDR1 and CDR2 (germline): SQVTM, ANQGSEA.

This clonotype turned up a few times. The CDR3 loop reads CASSFLASSYEQYF. The CDR3 DNA reads as TGTGCCAGCAGTTTTCTGGCATCGTCCTACGAGCAGTACTTC. The chain recombines TRBV28 with TRBJ2-7; D unclear. V was trimmed by 3 bases and J by 1 base, leaving 10 bases between them. Germline CDR1 reads MDHEN; CDR2 reads SYDVKM. There are 14 residues in the CDR3.

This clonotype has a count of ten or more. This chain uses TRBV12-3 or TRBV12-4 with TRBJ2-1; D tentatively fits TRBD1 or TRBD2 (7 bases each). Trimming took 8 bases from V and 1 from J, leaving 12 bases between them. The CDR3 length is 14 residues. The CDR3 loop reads CASLRGGSYNEQFF. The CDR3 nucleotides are TGTGCCAGCCTCAGGGGGGGGTCCTACAATGAGCAGTTCTTC.

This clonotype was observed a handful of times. This CDR3 reads CASSPGRLGMNTEAFF. CDR3 bases: TGTGCCAGCAGCCCAGGGCGGCTGGGGATGAACACTGAAGCTTTCTTT. The V and J genes are TRBV5-5 and TRBJ1-1; D might be TRBD1 (5 bases). The germline gives CDR1 SGHKS, CDR2 YYEKEE (reference sequence). This CDR3 is built from 16 residues. V was clipped by 4 bases and J by 0 bases, with 16 bases between them. The entire variable domain, with the rest obtained from reference TRBV5-5 and TRBJ1-1, is as follows: DAGVTQSPTHLIKTRGQQVTLRCSPISGHKSVSWYQQVLGQGPQFIFQYYEKEERGRGNFPDRFSARQFPNYSSELNVNALLLGDSALYLCASSPGRLGMNTEAFFGQGTRLTVV.